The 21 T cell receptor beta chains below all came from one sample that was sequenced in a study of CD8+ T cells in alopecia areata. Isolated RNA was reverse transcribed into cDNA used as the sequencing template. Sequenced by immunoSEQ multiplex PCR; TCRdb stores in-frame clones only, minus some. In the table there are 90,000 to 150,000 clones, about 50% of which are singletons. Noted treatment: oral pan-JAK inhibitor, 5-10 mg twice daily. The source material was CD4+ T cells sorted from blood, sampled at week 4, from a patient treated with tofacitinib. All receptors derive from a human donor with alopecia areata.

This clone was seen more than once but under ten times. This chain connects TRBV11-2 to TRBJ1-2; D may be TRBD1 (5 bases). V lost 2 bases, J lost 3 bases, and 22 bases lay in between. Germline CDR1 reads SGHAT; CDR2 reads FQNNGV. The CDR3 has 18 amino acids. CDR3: CASSLLIEGARKDYGYTF. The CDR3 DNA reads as TGTGCCAGCAGCTTACTGATAGAAGGGGCGCGCAAGGACTATGGCTACACCTTC.

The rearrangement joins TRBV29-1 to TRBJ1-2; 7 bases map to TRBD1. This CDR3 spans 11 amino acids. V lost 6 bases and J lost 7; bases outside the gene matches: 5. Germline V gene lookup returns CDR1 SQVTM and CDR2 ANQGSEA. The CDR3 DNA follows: TGCAGCGTCATCAGGGGGGGTGGCTACACCTTC. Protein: CSVIRGGGYTF. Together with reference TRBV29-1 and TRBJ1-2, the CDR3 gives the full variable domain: SAVISQKPSRDICQRGTSLTIQCQVDSQVTMMFWYRQQPGQSLTLIATANQGSEATYESGFVIDKFPISRPNLTFSTLTVSNMSPEDSSIYLCSVIRGGGYTFGSGTRLTVV.

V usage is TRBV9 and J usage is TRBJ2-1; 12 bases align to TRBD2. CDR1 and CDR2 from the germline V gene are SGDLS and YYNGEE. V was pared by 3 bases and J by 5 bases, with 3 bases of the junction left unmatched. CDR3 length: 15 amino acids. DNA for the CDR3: TGTGCCAGCAGCGCCCGACTAGCGGGGGACAATGAGCAGTTCTTC. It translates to CASSARLAGDNEQFF.

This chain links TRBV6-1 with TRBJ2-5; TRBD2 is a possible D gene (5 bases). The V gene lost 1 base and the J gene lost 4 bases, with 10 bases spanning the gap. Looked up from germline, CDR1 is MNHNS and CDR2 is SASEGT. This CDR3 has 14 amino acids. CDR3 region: CASSEDPSRETQYF. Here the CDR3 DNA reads TGTGCCAGCAGTGAAGACCCTAGCAGAGAGACCCAGTACTTC.

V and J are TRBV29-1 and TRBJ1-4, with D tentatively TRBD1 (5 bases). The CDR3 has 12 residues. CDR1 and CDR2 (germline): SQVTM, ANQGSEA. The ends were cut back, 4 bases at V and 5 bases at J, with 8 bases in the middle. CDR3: CSVARGNEKLFF. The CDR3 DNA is TGCAGCGTTGCTAGGGGAAATGAAAAACTGTTTTTT.

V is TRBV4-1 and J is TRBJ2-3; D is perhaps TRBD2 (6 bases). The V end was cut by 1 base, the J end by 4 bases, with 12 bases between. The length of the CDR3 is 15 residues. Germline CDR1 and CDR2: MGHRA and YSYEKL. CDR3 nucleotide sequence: TGCGCCAGCAGCCAAGGGGGCAGGGAGGCAGATACGCAGTATTTT. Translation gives CASSQGGREADTQYF.

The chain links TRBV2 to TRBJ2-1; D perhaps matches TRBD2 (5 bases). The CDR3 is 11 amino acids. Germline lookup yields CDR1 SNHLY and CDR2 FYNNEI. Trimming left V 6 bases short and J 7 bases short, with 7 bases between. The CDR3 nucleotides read TGTGCCAGCAGGCGGGTGAATGAGCAGTTCTTC. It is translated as CASRRVNEQFF.

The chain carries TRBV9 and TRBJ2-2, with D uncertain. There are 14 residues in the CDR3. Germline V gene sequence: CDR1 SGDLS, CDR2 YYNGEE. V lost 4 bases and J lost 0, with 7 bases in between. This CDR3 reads CASSPQPNTGELFF. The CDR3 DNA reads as TGTGCCAGCAGCCCACAGCCGAACACCGGGGAGCTGTTTTTT.

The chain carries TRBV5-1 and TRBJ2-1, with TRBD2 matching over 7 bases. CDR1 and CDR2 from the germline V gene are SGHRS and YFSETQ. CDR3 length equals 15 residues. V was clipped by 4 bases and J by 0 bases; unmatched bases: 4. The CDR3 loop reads CASSAGESSYNEQFF. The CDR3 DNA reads TGCGCCAGCAGCGCGGGGGAAAGCTCCTACAATGAGCAGTTCTTC.

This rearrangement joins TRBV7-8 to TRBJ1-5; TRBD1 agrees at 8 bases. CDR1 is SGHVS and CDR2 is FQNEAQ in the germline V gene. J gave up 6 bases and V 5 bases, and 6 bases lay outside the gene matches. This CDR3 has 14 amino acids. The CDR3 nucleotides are TGTGCCAGCAGCCCTCAGGGGGCTGGTCAGCCCCAGCATTTT. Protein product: CASSPQGAGQPQHF. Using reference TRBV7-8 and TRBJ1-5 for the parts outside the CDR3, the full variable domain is GAGVSQSPRYKVAKRGQDVALRCDPISGHVSLFWYQQALGQGPEFLTYFQNEAQLDKSGLPSDRFFAERPEGSVSTLKIQRTQQEDSAVYLCASSPQGAGQPQHFGDGTRLSIL.

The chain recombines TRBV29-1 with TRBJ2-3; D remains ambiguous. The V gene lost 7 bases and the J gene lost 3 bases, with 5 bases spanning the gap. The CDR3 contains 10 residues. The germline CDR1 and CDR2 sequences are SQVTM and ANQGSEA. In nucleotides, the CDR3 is TGCAGCGGCCGTACAGATACGCAGTATTTT. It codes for CSGRTDTQYF.

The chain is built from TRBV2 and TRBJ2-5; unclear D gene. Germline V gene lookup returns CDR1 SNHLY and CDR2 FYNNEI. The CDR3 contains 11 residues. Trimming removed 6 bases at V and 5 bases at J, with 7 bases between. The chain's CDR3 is CASSRLETQYF. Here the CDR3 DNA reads TGTGCCAGCAGCCGGTTGGAGACCCAGTACTTC.

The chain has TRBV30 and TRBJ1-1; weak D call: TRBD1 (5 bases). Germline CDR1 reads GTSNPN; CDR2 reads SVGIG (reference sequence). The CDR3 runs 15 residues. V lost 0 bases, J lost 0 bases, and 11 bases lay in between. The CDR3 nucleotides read TGTGCCTGGAGTGTATGGGGGTCGATGAACACTGAAGCTTTCTTT. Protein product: CAWSVWGSMNTEAFF.

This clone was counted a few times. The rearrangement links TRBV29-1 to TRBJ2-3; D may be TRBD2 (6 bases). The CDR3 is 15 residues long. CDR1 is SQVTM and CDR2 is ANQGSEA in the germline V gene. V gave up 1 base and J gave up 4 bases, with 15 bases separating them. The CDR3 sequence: CSVEGGVAVADTQYF. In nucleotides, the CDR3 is TGCAGCGTTGAAGGAGGGGTAGCGGTTGCAGATACGCAGTATTTT.

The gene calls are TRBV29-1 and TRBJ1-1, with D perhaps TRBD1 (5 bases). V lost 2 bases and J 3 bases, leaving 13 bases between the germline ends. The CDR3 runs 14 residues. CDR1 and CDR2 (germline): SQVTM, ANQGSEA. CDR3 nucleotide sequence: TGCAGCGTTGAACCCAGGGTTGCTGACACTGAAGCTTTCTTT. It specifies CSVEPRVADTEAFF.

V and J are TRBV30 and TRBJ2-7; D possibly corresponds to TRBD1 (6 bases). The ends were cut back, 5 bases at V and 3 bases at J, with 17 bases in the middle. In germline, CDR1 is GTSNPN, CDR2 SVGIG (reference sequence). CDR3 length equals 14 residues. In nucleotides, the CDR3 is TGTGCCTGGTCCGAAGGGGGTCTTAACTACGAGCAGTACTTC. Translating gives CAWSEGGLNYEQYF.

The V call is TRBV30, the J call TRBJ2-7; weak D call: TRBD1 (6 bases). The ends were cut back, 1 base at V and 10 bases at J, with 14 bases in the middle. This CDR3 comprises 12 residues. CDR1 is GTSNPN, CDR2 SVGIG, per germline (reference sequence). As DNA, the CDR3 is TGTGCCTGGAGTGACAGGGTAACGGATCAGTACTTC. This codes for CAWSDRVTDQYF.

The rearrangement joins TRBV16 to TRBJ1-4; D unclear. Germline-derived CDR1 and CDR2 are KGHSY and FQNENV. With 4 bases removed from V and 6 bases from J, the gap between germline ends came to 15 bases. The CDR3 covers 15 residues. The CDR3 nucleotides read TGTGCCAGCAGCCTGATGCGGTCAGACGATGAAAAACTGTTTTTT. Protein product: CASSLMRSDDEKLFF.

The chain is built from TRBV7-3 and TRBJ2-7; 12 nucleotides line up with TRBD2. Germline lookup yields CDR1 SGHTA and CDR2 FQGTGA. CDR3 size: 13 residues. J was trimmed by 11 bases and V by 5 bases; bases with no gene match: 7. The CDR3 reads CASSSGLAGSEYF. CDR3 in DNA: TGTGCCAGCAGCAGTGGACTAGCGGGAAGCGAGTACTTC.

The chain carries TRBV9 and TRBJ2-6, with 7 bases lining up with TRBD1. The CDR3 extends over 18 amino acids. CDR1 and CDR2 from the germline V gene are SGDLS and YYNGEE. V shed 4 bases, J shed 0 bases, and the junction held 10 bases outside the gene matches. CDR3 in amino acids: CASSPPGTVDSGANVLTF. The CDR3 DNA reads TGTGCCAGCAGCCCGCCGGGGACAGTCGACTCTGGGGCCAACGTCCTGACTTTC.

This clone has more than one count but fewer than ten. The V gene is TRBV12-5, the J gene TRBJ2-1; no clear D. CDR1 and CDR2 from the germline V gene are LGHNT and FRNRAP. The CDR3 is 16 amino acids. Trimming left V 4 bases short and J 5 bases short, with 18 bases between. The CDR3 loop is CASGSTLGLTDNEQFF. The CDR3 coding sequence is TGTGCTAGTGGTTCGACACTCGGGCTAACAGACAATGAGCAGTTCTTC.